What follows are 23 T cell receptor beta chains derived from one specimen sequenced in a study of shared clonotypes between healthy human individuals. As defined, naive CD8 cells were CD45RO-negative and positively selected for CCR7, with terminally differentiated effector memory CD45RA+ cells excluded. Assay used: immunoSEQ multiplex PCR; TCRdb lists only in-frame clones, some missing. The sample has about 1,800,000 clones; about 95% are singletons. The sequencing input was naive CD8+ T cells sorted from blood. The source of these receptors is a man aged 18 to 35 in good health.

The chain has TRBV29-1 and TRBJ1-4, with 7 bases identical to TRBD1. This CDR3 is built from 13 residues. Germline V gene data show CDR1 as SQVTM and CDR2 as ANQGSEA. V gave up 6 bases and J gave up 0 bases; unmatched junction bases: 1. CDR3 DNA sequence: TGCAGCGTCCAGGGGGCAACTAATGAAAAACTGTTTTTT. Translation gives CSVQGATNEKLFF. Variable domain in full (rest from reference TRBV29-1 and TRBJ1-4): SAVISQKPSRDICQRGTSLTIQCQVDSQVTMMFWYRQQPGQSLTLIATANQGSEATYESGFVIDKFPISRPNLTFSTLTVSNMSPEDSSIYLCSVQGATNEKLFFGSGTQLSVL.

The chain combines TRBV10-3 with TRBJ2-7, with 9 bases fitting TRBD2. CDR3 size: 16 residues. V shed 5 bases, J shed 7 bases, and the junction held 15 bases outside the gene matches. Germline CDR1 ENHRY, CDR2 SYGVKD. CDR3 sequence: CAISSLLAGGDGEQYF. As DNA, the CDR3 is TGTGCCATCAGTAGTCTCTTGGCGGGGGGGGATGGAGAGCAGTACTTC.

J is TRBJ1-4 and V is TRBV13, with 9 bases matching TRBD1. Germline CDR1 and CDR2: PRHDT and FYEKMQ (reference sequence). CDR3 length equals 16 residues. Trimming at V came to 3 bases and at J to 5 bases, leaving 7 bases not matched to a gene. The CDR3 coding sequence is TGTGCCAGCAGCTTCTTCCGGGACAGGGTAAATGAAAAACTGTTTTTT. This codes for CASSFFRDRVNEKLFF.

This clone is a singleton in its sample. The chain recombines TRBV27 with TRBJ1-6, with 7 bases lining up with TRBD1. Germline V gene lookup returns CDR1 MNHEY and CDR2 SMNVEV (reference sequence). The CDR3 runs 15 residues. The ends lost 5 bases at V and 3 bases at J; junction bases unmatched: 4. CDR3 sequence reads: CASSTRDSYNSPLHF. The DNA for the CDR3 is TGTGCCAGCAGTACCCGGGACAGCTATAATTCACCCCTCCACTTT.

This rearrangement joins TRBV12-5 to TRBJ1-6; possibly TRBD1 for D (6 bases). Germline values: CDR1 LGHNT, CDR2 FRNRAP. The CDR3 extends over 13 amino acids. Trimming left V 5 bases short and J 7 bases short, with 9 bases between. The CDR3 reads CASGQDRNSPLHF. In nucleotides, the CDR3 is TGTGCTAGTGGTCAGGACAGAAATTCACCCCTCCACTTT.

The sample holds one count of this clone. The CDR3 DNA reads TGTGCCAGCAGTTCCTCCGGGGTAACCCCACACAATGAGCAGTTCTTC. This translates into CASSSSGVTPHNEQFF. The chain carries TRBV2 and TRBJ2-1, with D perhaps matching TRBD2 (5 bases). Germline V CDR1 and CDR2: SNHLY, FYNNEI. The CDR3 loop spans 16 amino acids. The germline V and J ends were trimmed by 5 bases and 5 bases, with 19 bases remaining between them.

V is TRBV14 and J is TRBJ2-7, with 9 bases identical to TRBD2. Looked up from germline, CDR1 is SGHDN and CDR2 is FVKESK. Trimming at V came to 3 bases and at J to 2 bases, leaving 8 bases not matched to a gene. The CDR3 runs to 16 residues. The DNA for the CDR3 is TGTGCCAGCAGCCACCACGGACTAGCGTCCACCTACGAGCAGTACTTC. This encodes CASSHHGLASTYEQYF.

This chain joins TRBV2 and TRBJ1-6; 9 nucleotides line up with TRBD1. Germline CDR1 and CDR2: SNHLY and FYNNEI. Losses at the gene ends were 3 bases for V and 10 bases for J; bases not matched to a gene: 7. This CDR3 comprises 15 residues. The CDR3: CASSESWDRESPLHF. In DNA, the CDR3 is TGTGCCAGCAGTGAGTCTTGGGACAGGGAATCACCCCTCCACTTT.

The rearrangement links TRBV7-8 to TRBJ2-1; maybe TRBD2 (5 bases). The V end lost 5 bases, the J end lost 9 bases, and 11 bases lay between the germline ends. CDR3 length: 12 residues. CDR1 is SGHVS and CDR2 is FQNEAQ in the germline V gene. The CDR3 region has the DNA TGTGCCAGCAGCCCTAGCTCGGGTGAGCAGTTCTTC. It codes for CASSPSSGEQFF.

This clone is a singleton in its sample. This chain links TRBV4-2 with TRBJ2-7; D may be TRBD2 (5 bases). The CDR3 runs 13 residues. Germline assignment: CDR1 LGHNA and CDR2 YNFKEQ. V was cut by 4 bases and J by 3 bases, with 10 bases left in between. CDR3 nucleotide sequence: TGTGCCAGCAGCCCGAGGGATTACTACGAGCAGTACTTC. Translated, it gives CASSPRDYYEQYF.

As concerns this clone: This sample also contains other DNA sequences that code for the same CDR3. The chain links TRBV12-5 to TRBJ2-2; D not resolved. The V gene lost 1 base and the J gene lost 6 bases, with 3 bases spanning the gap. This CDR3 comprises 12 residues. Germline V gene sequence: CDR1 LGHNT, CDR2 FRNRAP. This CDR3 reads CASGLGAGELFF. The CDR3 nucleotides read TGTGCTAGTGGTTTGGGGGCCGGGGAGCTGTTTTTT.

The genes are TRBV5-4 and TRBJ2-7, with D tentatively TRBD1 (5 bases). Germline lookup yields CDR1 SGHNT and CDR2 YYREEE (reference sequence). V lost 6 bases to trimming and J lost 2 bases, with 15 bases between them. The CDR3 is made up of 14 amino acids. The CDR3 nucleotides are TGTGCCAGCACCGAATGGGGCAGTCCCTACGAGCAGTACTTC. Its translation is CASTEWGSPYEQYF.

The chain combines TRBV28 with TRBJ2-2; D is ambiguous. CDR3 size: 13 residues. Trimming left V 3 bases short and J 7 bases short, with 9 bases between. The germline CDR1 and CDR2 sequences are MDHEN and SYDVKM. The CDR3 here is CASSFGHSGELFF. Written as DNA, the CDR3 is TGTGCCAGCAGTTTTGGCCATAGCGGGGAGCTGTTTTTT.

This chain connects TRBV30 to TRBJ2-2; D may be TRBD1 (7 bases). CDR3 length equals 15 residues. Trimming left V 4 bases short and J 0 bases short, with 12 bases between. CDR1 is GTSNPN, CDR2 SVGIG, per germline (reference sequence). DNA for the CDR3: TGTGCCTGGATGGAGGGGGCAACGAACACCGGGGAGCTGTTTTTT. It translates to CAWMEGATNTGELFF.

V usage is TRBV27 and J usage is TRBJ2-1; 14 positions match TRBD2. V was clipped by 4 bases and J by 3 bases; unmatched bases: 2. Germline V gives CDR1 MNHEY, CDR2 SMNVEV (reference sequence). The CDR3 is 16 residues long. The CDR3 reads CASSWTSGGIYNEQFF. The CDR3 nucleotides read TGTGCCAGCAGTTGGACTAGCGGGGGGATCTACAATGAGCAGTTCTTC.

Turning to this clone: Other DNA variants within this sample encode the same CDR3. The genes are TRBV5-1 and TRBJ1-3; 7 bases fit TRBD1. In germline, CDR1 is SGHRS, CDR2 YFSETQ. The J segment lost 0 bases and the V segment lost 0 bases, leaving 0 bases of the junction unmatched. This CDR3 is built from 15 residues. The CDR3 loop is CASSLDRGSGNTIYF. The CDR3, as DNA: TGCGCCAGCAGCTTGGACAGGGGCTCTGGAAACACCATATATTTT.

The chain employs TRBV28 and TRBJ1-2, with D possibly being TRBD1 (5 bases). V was pared by 3 bases and J by 2 bases, with 19 bases between. There are 17 residues in the CDR3. Germline-derived CDR1 and CDR2 are MDHEN and SYDVKM. CDR3 sequence reads: CASSLVGGTHANYGYTF. CDR3 coding DNA: TGTGCCAGCAGTTTGGTCGGGGGGACGCATGCCAACTATGGCTACACCTTC.

This clone was counted a single time. V is TRBV19 and J is TRBJ2-1; the match to TRBD2 covers 9 bases. This CDR3 has 14 residues. Per the germline V gene, CDR1 is LNHDA and CDR2 is SQIVND (reference sequence). The V and J ends lost 4 bases and 6 bases, in that order; junction bases with no gene match: 4. CDR3 bases: TGTGCCAGTAGTACTAGCGGGATTTTCAATGAGCAGTTCTTC. It translates to CASSTSGIFNEQFF.

The V and J genes are TRBV7-8 and TRBJ1-2; no firm D call. Trimming cost V 5 bases and J 0 bases, with 13 bases left between them. Germline CDR1 is SGHVS and CDR2 is FQNEAQ. The CDR3 has 15 residues. The CDR3 here is CASSPQVPANYGYTF. The CDR3 coding sequence is TGTGCCAGCAGCCCCCAAGTACCAGCTAACTATGGCTACACCTTC.

The chain combines TRBV6-5 with TRBJ2-7; no firm D call. The ends were cut back, 1 base at V and 0 bases at J, with 7 bases in the middle. The germline V gene encodes CDR1 MNHEY and CDR2 SVGAGI. The CDR3 runs 14 residues. This CDR3 is CASSYYLSSYEQYF. The CDR3 region has the DNA TGTGCCAGCAGTTACTATCTTAGCTCCTACGAGCAGTACTTC.

The chain employs TRBV27 and TRBJ2-1, with 9 bases aligning to TRBD1. Germline assignment: CDR1 MNHEY and CDR2 SMNVEV (reference sequence). Trimming removed 3 bases from V and 4 bases from J; junction bases left unmatched: 4. CDR3 length: 15 amino acids. This chain's CDR3 is CASSFDRGGYNEQFF. CDR3 nucleotides: TGTGCCAGCAGTTTCGACAGGGGGGGTTACAATGAGCAGTTCTTC.

The V call is TRBV4-1, the J call TRBJ1-2; D not certain. The germline CDR1 and CDR2 sequences are MGHRA and YSYEKL. The CDR3 extends over 15 amino acids. V gave up 1 base and J gave up 2 bases, with 11 bases separating them. The CDR3: CASSQVGAGNYGYTF. The CDR3 nucleotides are TGCGCCAGCAGCCAAGTGGGCGCAGGCAACTATGGCTACACCTTC.

This clone was detected once. DNA for the CDR3: TGTGCCAGCAGCCCGAGAACCACCTTCTACGAGCAGTACTTC. Translation: CASSPRTTFYEQYF. This sequence joins TRBV11-2 and TRBJ2-7; no reliable D call. With 5 bases removed from V and 3 bases from J, the gap between germline ends came to 14 bases. Germline assignment: CDR1 SGHAT and CDR2 FQNNGV. The CDR3 has 14 residues.